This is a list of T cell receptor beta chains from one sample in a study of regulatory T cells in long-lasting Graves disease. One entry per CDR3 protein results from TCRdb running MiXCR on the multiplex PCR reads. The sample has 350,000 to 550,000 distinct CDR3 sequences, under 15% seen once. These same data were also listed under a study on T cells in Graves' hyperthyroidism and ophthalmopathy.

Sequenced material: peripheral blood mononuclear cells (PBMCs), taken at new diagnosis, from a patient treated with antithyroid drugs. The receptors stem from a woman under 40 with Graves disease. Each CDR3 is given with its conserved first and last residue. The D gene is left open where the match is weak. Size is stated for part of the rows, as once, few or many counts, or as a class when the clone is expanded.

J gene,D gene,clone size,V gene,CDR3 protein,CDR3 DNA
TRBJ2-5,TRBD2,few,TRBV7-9,CASSLTSGSSGETQYF,TGTGCCAGCAGCTTAACTAGCGGGAGTTCGGGGGAGACCCAGTACTTC
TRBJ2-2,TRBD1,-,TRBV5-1,CASSRGDRFYTGELFF,TGCGCCAGCAGCCGAGGGGACAGGTTTTACACCGGGGAGCTGTTTTTT
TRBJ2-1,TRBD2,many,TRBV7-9,CASAFSASGGLSREQFF,TGTGCCAGCGCCTTCTCCGCCTCGGGGGGACTGTCAAGGGAGCAGTTCTTC
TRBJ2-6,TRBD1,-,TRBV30,CAWNGGTGISNVLTF,TGTGCCTGGAACGGCGGGACAGGGATTTCCAACGTCCTGACTTTC
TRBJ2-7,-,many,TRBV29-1,CSVSDGGPMGYF,TGCAGCGTCAGTGACGGGGGTCCTATGGGGTACTTC
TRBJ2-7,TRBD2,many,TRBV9,CASSVGTAGAYEQYF,TGTGCCAGCAGCGTAGGTACAGCGGGAGCCTACGAGCAGTACTTC
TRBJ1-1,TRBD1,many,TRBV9,CASSVGQDTEAFF,TGTGCCAGCAGCGTCGGACAGGACACTGAAGCTTTCTTT
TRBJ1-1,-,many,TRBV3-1,CASSLSATEAFF,TGTGCCAGCAGCTTAAGTGCCACTGAAGCTTTCTTT
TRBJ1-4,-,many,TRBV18,CASRGTTNEKLFF,TGTGCCAGTCGCGGGACAACTAATGAAAAACTGTTTTTT
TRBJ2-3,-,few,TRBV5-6,CASSLGPPQVQYF,TGTGCCAGCAGCTTAGGCCCACCCCAAGTGCAGTATTTT
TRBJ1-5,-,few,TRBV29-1,CSVEDNPGGRGVILGNQPQHF,TGCAGCGTTGAAGATAATCCTGGGGGCAGGGGCGTAATTTTGGGGAATCAGCCCCAGCATTTT
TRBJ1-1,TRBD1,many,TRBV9,CASSIGTGRGTEAFF,TGTGCCAGCAGCATCGGGACAGGGAGGGGGACTGAAGCTTTCTTT
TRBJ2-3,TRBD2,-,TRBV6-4,CASSGTAGDTDTQYF,TGTGCCAGCAGTGGGACAGCGGGAGACACAGATACGCAGTATTTT
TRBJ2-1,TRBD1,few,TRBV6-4,CASSRDRDPYNEQFF,TGTGCCAGCAGTAGAGACAGGGACCCCTACAATGAGCAGTTCTTC
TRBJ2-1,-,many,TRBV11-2,CASSYRRGSGNEQFF,TGTGCCAGCAGCTACCGACGGGGATCGGGGAATGAGCAGTTCTTC
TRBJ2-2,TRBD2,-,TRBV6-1,CASRKTSGTGELFF,TGTGCCAGCAGAAAGACTAGCGGAACCGGGGAGCTGTTTTTT
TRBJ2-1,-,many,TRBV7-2,CASSSPANNEQFF,TGTGCCAGCAGCTCCCCCGCCAATAATGAGCAGTTCTTC
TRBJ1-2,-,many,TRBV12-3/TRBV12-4,CASTPTGNYGYTF,TGTGCCAGCACCCCTACAGGGAACTATGGCTACACCTTC
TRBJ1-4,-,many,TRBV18,CASSPSRLAISEKLFF,TGTGCCAGCTCACCGAGTCGTTTGGCAATCTCCGAAAAACTGTTTTTT
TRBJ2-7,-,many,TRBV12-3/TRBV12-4,CASSLGWRAYEQYF,TGTGCCAGCAGTTTGGGCTGGCGGGCCTACGAGCAGTACTTC
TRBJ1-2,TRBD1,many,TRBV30,CAWGQGGSYTF,TGTGCCTGGGGACAGGGGGGAAGCTACACCTTC
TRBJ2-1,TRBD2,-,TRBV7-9,CASSGLALGSYNEQFF,TGTGCCAGCAGCGGACTAGCATTGGGTTCCTACAATGAGCAGTTCTTC
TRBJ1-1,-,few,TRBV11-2,CASSLVRVGGEAFF,TGTGCCAGCAGCTTAGTGCGGGTGGGGGGAGAAGCTTTCTTT
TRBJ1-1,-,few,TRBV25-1,CASSDYSKRGTEAFF,TGTGCCAGCAGTGACTACAGCAAAAGGGGCACTGAAGCTTTCTTT
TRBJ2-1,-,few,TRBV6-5,CASSYWASIGYNEQFF,TGTGCCAGCAGTTATTGGGCTTCTATAGGCTACAATGAGCAGTTCTTC
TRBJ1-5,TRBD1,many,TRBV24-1,CATSAPGTGVSNQPQHF,TGTGCCACCAGTGCTCCCGGGACAGGGGTAAGCAATCAGCCCCAGCATTTT
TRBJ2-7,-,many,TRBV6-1,CASSERTSRTYEQYF,TGTGCCAGCAGTGAAAGGACTTCGAGAACCTACGAGCAGTACTTC
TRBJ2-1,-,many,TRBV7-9,CASSPKSSYNEQFF,TGTGCCAGCAGCCCCAAAAGCTCCTACAATGAGCAGTTCTTC
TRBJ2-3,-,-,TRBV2,CASSDSWDSSPDKQF,TGTGCCAGCAGTGACTCTTGGGACTCCTCACCAGACAAACAGTTT
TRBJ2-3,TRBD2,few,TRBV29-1,CSVAGLAGAESDTQYF,TGCAGCGTTGCCGGACTAGCGGGGGCTGAGTCAGATACGCAGTATTTT
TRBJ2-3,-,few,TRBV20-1,CSAKPLLGDTQYF,TGCAGTGCTAAGCCCCTCCTCGGGGATACGCAGTATTTT
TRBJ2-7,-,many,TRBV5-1,CASRKTDMTYEQYF,TGCGCCAGCAGGAAAACCGACATGACCTACGAGCAGTACTTC
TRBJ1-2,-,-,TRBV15,CATSSLGAGRDYGYTF,TGTGCCACCAGCTCCTTAGGGGCAGGGAGGGACTATGGCTACACCTTC
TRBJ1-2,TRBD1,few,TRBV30,CAWIPTGNYGYTF,TGTGCCTGGATCCCGACAGGGAACTATGGCTACACCTTC
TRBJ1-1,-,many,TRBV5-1,CASSLGGELNTEAFF,TGCGCCAGCAGCTTGGGTGGGGAACTGAACACTGAAGCTTTCTTT
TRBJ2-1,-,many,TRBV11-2,CASSLDRGGGLDEQFF,TGTGCCAGCAGCTTAGATCGGGGAGGAGGGTTGGATGAGCAGTTCTTC
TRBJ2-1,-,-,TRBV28,CASTRGLAEFF,TGTGCCAGCACACGGGGGCTAGCGGAGTTCTTC
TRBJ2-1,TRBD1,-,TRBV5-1,CASSLSFGTGGDEQFF,TGCGCCAGCAGCTTGAGTTTCGGGACAGGGGGGGATGAGCAGTTCTTC
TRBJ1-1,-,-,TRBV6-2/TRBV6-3,CASSYGGRLLSEAFF,TGTGCCAGCAGTTACGGGGGCCGACTCCTTTCTGAAGCTTTCTTT
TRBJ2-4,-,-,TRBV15,CATSRGGEAKNIQYF,TGTGCCACCAGCAGAGGAGGGGAGGCCAAAAACATTCAGTACTTC
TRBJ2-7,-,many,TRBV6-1,CASSEVAPNSYEQYF,TGTGCCAGCAGTGAAGTTGCTCCAAACTCCTACGAGCAGTACTTC
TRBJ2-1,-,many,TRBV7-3,CASSETRVLRNEQFF,TGTGCCAGCAGCGAAACTAGGGTTTTGAGGAATGAGCAGTTCTTC
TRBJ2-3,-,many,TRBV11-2,CASSLASTDTQYF,TGTGCCAGCAGCTTAGCTTCCACAGATACGCAGTATTTT
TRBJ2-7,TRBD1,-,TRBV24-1,CATSGSGGNEQYF,TGTGCCACCAGTGGTTCAGGGGGCAACGAGCAGTACTTC
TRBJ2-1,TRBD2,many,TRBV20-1,CSARDGHSGRYNEQFF,TGCAGTGCTAGAGATGGCCATAGCGGGAGGTACAATGAGCAGTTCTTC
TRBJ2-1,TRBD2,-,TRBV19,CASSIPSGTYNEQFF,TGTGCCAGTAGTATTCCTAGCGGGACCTACAATGAGCAGTTCTTC
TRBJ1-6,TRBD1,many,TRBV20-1,CSAPDREVVNSPLHF,TGCAGTGCACCGGACAGGGAAGTTGTTAATTCACCCCTCCACTTT
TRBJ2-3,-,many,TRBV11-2,CASSLAAGPTDTQYF,TGTGCCAGCAGCTTAGCTGCAGGACCCACAGATACGCAGTATTTT
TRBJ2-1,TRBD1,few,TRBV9,CASSTRQGNEQFF,TGTGCCAGCAGCACCAGACAGGGGAATGAGCAGTTCTTC
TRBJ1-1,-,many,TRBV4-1,CASSPGTGTEAFF,TGCGCCAGCAGCCCGGGCACGGGCACTGAAGCTTTCTTT
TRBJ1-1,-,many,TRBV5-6,CASSFSQRGGSEAFF,TGTGCCAGCAGCTTCAGCCAGAGGGGAGGATCTGAAGCTTTCTTT
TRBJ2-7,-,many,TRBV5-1,CASSPEAPLPGQSYEQYF,TGCGCCAGCAGCCCCGAAGCCCCCTTACCTGGACAGTCCTACGAGCAGTACTTC
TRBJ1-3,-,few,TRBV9,CASSLPAGNTVYF,TGTGCCAGCAGCCTCCCGGCTGGAAACACCGTATATTTT
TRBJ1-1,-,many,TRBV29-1,CSVKWRVDTEAFF,TGCAGCGTCAAATGGAGGGTTGACACTGAAGCTTTCTTT